The present T cell receptor (beta chain) was sequenced within a study of T cells after yellow fever vaccination. Study-level information: The fractions with low cell numbers were processed using SMART-Seq v4 Ultra Low Input.

A process of 5'RACE template switching, which added a universal primer site and UMIs, was used to make TCR cDNA. TCRdb re-called the 5' RACE reads with MiXCR, one entry per CDR3 protein. Among about 200,000 distinct CDR3 sequences listed, approximately 3% were seen once. At least ten counts were recorded for this clonotype. Its antigen is as yet unknown. This CDR3 comprises 14 residues. Germline assignment: CDR1 LGHDT and CDR2 YNNKEL (reference sequence). The junction had 2 bases not matched to a gene; V was cut back by 4 bases and J by 3 bases. Regarding the study as a whole: Post-booster repertoires again held most primary-vaccination clones (roughly 96% CD4, just under 90% CD8).

This sequence joins TRBV3-1 and TRBJ2-1; TRBD2 matches 8 bases. The source material was CD4+ T cells sorted from PBMCs, sampled 10 days after the yellow fever booster vaccination. The receptor was isolated from a man aged 18 to 30 who received the YFV17D yellow fever vaccine. The CDR3, as DNA: TGTGCCAGCAGCCTAGCGGGGAACTACAATGAGCAGTTCTTC. Protein product: CASSLAGNYNEQFF.